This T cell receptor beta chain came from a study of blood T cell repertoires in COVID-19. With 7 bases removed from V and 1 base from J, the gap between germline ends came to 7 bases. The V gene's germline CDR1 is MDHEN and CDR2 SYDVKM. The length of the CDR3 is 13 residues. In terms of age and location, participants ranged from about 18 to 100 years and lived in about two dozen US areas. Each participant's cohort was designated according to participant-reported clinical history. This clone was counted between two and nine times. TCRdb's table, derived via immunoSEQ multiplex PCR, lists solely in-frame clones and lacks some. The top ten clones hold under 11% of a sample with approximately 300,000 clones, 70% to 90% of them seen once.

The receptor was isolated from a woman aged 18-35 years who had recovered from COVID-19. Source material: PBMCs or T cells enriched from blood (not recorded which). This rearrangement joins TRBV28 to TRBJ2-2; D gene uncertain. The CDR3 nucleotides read TGTGCCAGCACCCAGTGGAACACCGGGGAGCTGTTTTTT. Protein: CASTQWNTGELFF.